A single sample is the source of the 15 T cell receptor beta chains below, sequenced in a study of tumor-infiltrating lymphocytes in localized non-small cell lung cancer (dated by TCRdb to 2020 to 2022). Libraries were built with the immunoSEQ multiplex PCR assay. As stored in TCRdb, this immuneACCESS dataset retains in-frame rearrangements with V and J assigned. A fraction of the clones does not appear; measured against another copy, unresolved V genes explain less than half of the discrepancy, and the remainder lacks a known reason. Counted in this sample were approximately 3,000 clones; 52% of them appeared once. The ten biggest clones cover approximately 10% of the sample. The sequencing sample was made of uninvolved lung tissue not adjacent to the tumor. These receptors were collected from a human donor with non-small cell lung cancer.

The V gene is TRBV28, the J gene TRBJ1-5; D uncertain. The CDR3 has 15 residues. V dropped 6 bases and J dropped 3 bases, with 15 bases sitting between them. Germline CDR1 and CDR2: MDHEN and SYDVKM. The CDR3 DNA follows: TGTGCCAGCAGCCGGATAAATACCTTCAATCAGCCCCAGCATTTT. This encodes CASSRINTFNQPQHF.

This clone was counted only a few times. The rearrangement uses TRBV15 and TRBJ1-2, with 7 bases fitting TRBD1. Germline values: CDR1 LNHNV, CDR2 YYDKDF (reference sequence). There are 13 residues in the CDR3. V lost 3 bases and J lost 4; bases outside the gene matches: 2. CDR3 nucleotides: TGTGCCACCAGCAGTGACAGGGCCTATGGCTACACCTTC. Amino acids: CATSSDRAYGYTF.

This clone turned up a few times. The genes are TRBV19 and TRBJ1-1; a possible D gene is TRBD1 (5 bases). Trimming removed 3 bases from V and 1 base from J, with 9 bases in between. This CDR3 is built from 14 residues. CDR1 and CDR2 from the germline V gene are LNHDA and SQIVND (reference sequence). The CDR3 region has the DNA TGTGCCAGTAGTATTAGACAGAGGAACACTGAAGCTTTCTTT. Amino acids: CASSIRQRNTEAFF.

This clone was detected a few times. This sequence joins TRBV4-1 and TRBJ1-2, with no clear D. Per germline, CDR1 MGHRA and CDR2 YSYEKL. The length of the CDR3 is 12 residues. Deletions cut 4 bases from V and 4 bases from J, with 7 bases between. This CDR3 reads CASSRKTYGYTF. Written as DNA, the CDR3 is TGCGCCAGCAGCCGAAAGACCTATGGCTACACCTTC.

The chain has TRBV9 and TRBJ2-1; no definite D call. The germline V gene has CDR1 SGDLS and CDR2 YYNGEE. This CDR3 is 17 amino acids long. The ends were cut back, 2 bases at V and 0 bases at J, with 15 bases in the middle. The CDR3 nucleotides are TGTGCCAGCAGCGTTCTCGGTGCGGATGCCTCCTACAATGAGCAGTTCTTC. Translation gives CASSVLGADASYNEQFF.

This rearrangement joins TRBV30 to TRBJ2-5; D gene uncertain. The CDR3 covers 12 residues. Trimming left V 1 base short and J 5 bases short, with 8 bases between. Germline lookup yields CDR1 GTSNPN and CDR2 SVGIG (reference sequence). The CDR3 reads CAWSEWSETQYF. The CDR3 nucleotides read TGTGCCTGGAGTGAATGGAGCGAGACCCAGTACTTC.

The count of this clone is one. The chain recombines TRBV7-2 with TRBJ2-3, with 13 nucleotides matching TRBD2. Germline trimming cut 5 bases from V and 4 bases from J; bases unmatched to any gene: 3. The CDR3 has 15 residues. In germline, CDR1 is SGHTA, CDR2 FQGNSA. The CDR3: CASSRLAGGADTQYF. The CDR3 region has the DNA TGTGCCAGCAGCCGACTAGCGGGGGGTGCAGATACGCAGTATTTT. The entire variable domain, with the rest obtained from reference TRBV7-2 and TRBJ2-3, is as follows: GAGVSQSPSNKVTEKGKDVELRCDPISGHTALYWYRQSLGQGLEFLIYFQGNSAPDKSGLPSDRFSAERTGGSVSTLTIQRTQQEDSAVYLCASSRLAGGADTQYFGPGTRLTVL.

The genes are TRBV5-4 and TRBJ2-5; unclear D gene. CDR1 and CDR2 (germline): SGHNT, YYREEE (reference sequence). Trimming took 1 base from V and 4 from J, leaving 2 bases between them. The CDR3 has 11 residues. CDR3 DNA: TGTGCCAGCAGCTTGTTAGAGACCCAGTACTTC. This translates into CASSLLETQYF.

This clone was detected a few times. V and J are TRBV7-9 and TRBJ2-1; 8 positions agree with TRBD1. Germline V gene sequence: CDR1 SEHNR, CDR2 FQNEAQ (reference sequence). CDR3 size: 15 residues. Trimming took 5 bases from V and 2 from J; bases not matched to a gene: 5. The CDR3 reads CASSAPGQAYNEQFF. The CDR3 DNA reads TGTGCCAGCAGCGCTCCGGGACAGGCCTACAATGAGCAGTTCTTC. The entire variable domain, with the rest obtained from reference TRBV7-9 and TRBJ2-1, is as follows: DTGVSQNPRHKITKRGQNVTFRCDPISEHNRLYWYRQTLGQGPEFLTYFQNEAQLEKSRLLSDRFSAERPKGSFSTLEIQRTEQGDSAMYLCASSAPGQAYNEQFFGPGTRLTVL.

The V call is TRBV4-2, the J call TRBJ2-5, with D perhaps matching TRBD2 (5 bases). Germline lookup yields CDR1 LGHNA and CDR2 YNFKEQ. The V gene lost 1 base and the J gene lost 1 base, with 10 bases spanning the gap. CDR3 length: 15 residues. The CDR3 spells CASSQGSSGQETQYF. CDR3 nucleotide sequence: TGTGCCAGCAGCCAAGGGTCCAGCGGCCAAGAGACCCAGTACTTC.

V is TRBV5-6 and J is TRBJ1-2; D possibly corresponds to TRBD1 (5 bases). The CDR3 runs 15 residues. Germline CDR1 and CDR2: SGHDT and YYEEEE. Deletions cut 0 bases from V and 7 bases from J, with 16 bases between. CDR3 bases: TGTGCCAGCAGCTTGGGCTGGCAGGGAATCGCTGGCTACACCTTC. Translation: CASSLGWQGIAGYTF.

V and J are TRBV11-3 and TRBJ2-2; D not certain. This CDR3 has 11 residues. Trimming took 5 bases from V and 4 from J, leaving 2 bases between them. In germline, CDR1 is SGHNT, CDR2 YENEEA. CDR3 nucleotide sequence: TGTGCCAGCAGCATCACCGGGGAGCTGTTTTTT. Translated: CASSITGELFF.

The chain recombines TRBV9 with TRBJ1-2, with TRBD1 identical over 10 bases. Germline V gene data show CDR1 as SGDLS and CDR2 as YYNGEE. This CDR3 is 13 amino acids long. V lost 1 base to trimming and J lost 9 bases; unmatched junction nucleotides: 3. Here the CDR3 reads CASSVLDRGSYTF. The CDR3 nucleotides read TGTGCCAGCAGCGTATTGGACAGGGGGAGCTACACCTTC.

The rearrangement joins TRBV7-9 to TRBJ1-2; D unresolved. The V gene lost 2 bases and the J gene lost 7 bases, with 23 bases spanning the gap. In germline, CDR1 is SEHNR, CDR2 FQNEAQ (reference sequence). The CDR3 contains 17 residues. The CDR3 spells CASSLNPAPPAEGGYTF. CDR3 coding DNA: TGTGCCAGCAGCTTAAATCCCGCCCCGCCTGCGGAGGGTGGCTACACCTTC.

This clone was seen a few times. This rearrangement joins TRBV9 to TRBJ2-2; possibly TRBD1 or TRBD2 for D (7 bases each). CDR3 length equals 15 residues. Between the trimmed V and J ends, which lost 3 bases and 3 bases, there was a span of 12 bases. From germline, CDR1 is SGDLS and CDR2 YYNGEE. DNA for the CDR3: TGTGCCAGCAGCGGACAGGGAGGGGACACCGGGGAGCTGTTTTTT. Translating it yields CASSGQGGDTGELFF.